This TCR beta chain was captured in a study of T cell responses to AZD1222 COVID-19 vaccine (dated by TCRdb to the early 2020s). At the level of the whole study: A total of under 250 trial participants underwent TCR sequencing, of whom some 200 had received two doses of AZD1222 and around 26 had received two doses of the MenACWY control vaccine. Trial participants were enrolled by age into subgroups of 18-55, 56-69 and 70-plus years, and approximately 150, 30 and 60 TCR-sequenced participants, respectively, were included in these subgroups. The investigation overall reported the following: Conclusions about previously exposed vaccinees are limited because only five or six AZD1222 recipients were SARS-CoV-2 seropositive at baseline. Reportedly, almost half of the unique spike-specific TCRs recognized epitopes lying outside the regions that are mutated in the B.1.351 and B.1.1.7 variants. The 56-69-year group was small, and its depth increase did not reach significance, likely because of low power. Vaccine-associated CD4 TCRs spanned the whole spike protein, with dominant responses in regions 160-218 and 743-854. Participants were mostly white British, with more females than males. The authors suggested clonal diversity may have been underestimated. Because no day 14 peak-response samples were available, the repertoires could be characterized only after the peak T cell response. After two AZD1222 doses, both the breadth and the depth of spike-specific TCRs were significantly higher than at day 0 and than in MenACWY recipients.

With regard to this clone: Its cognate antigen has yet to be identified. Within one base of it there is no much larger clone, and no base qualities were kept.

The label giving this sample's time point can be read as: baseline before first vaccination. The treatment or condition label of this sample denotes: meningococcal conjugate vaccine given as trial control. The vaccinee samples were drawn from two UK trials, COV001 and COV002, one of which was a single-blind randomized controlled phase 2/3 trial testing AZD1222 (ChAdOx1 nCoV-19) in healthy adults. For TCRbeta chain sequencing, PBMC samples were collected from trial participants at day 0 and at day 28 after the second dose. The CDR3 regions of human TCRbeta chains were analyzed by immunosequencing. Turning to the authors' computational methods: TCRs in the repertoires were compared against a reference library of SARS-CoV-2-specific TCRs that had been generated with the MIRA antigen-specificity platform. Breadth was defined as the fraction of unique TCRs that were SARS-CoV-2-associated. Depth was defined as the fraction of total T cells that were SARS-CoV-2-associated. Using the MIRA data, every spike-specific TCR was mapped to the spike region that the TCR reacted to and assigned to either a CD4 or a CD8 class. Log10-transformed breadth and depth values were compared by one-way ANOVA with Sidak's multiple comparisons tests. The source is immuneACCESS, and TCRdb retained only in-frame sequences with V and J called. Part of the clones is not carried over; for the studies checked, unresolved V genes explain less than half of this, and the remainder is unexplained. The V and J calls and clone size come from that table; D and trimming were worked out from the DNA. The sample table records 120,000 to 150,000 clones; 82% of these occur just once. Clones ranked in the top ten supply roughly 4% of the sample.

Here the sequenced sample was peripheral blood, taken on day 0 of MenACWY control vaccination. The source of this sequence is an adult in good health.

The CDR3 reads CATSDLPAAGGYTF. The nucleotides read TGTGCCACCAGTGATTTGCCCGCGGCGGGCGGCTACACCTTC. The V and J genes are TRBV24-1 and TRBJ1-2, with an unclear D gene assignment. Taken from the germline V gene, the CDR1 and CDR2 loops are KGHDR and SFDVKD. Cut back by 0 bases and 8 bases, the V and J ends lie 12 bases apart. Counted from cysteine to phenylalanine, this CDR3 has 14 amino acids. Just the 42-base CDR3 DNA is kept, in frame starting at base 1.